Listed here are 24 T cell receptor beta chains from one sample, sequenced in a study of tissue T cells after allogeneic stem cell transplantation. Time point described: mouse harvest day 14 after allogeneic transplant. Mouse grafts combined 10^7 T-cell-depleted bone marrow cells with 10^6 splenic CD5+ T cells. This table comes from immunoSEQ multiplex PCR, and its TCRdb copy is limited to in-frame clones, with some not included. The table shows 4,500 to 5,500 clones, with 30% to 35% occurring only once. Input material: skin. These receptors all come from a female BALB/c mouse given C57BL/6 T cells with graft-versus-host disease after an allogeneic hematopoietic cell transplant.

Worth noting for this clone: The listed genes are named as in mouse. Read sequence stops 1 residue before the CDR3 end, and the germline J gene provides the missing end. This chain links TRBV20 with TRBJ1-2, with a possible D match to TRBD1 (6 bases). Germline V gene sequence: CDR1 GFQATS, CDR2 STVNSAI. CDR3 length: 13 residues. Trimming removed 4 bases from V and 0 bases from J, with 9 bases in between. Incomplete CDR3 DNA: TGTGGTGCTACCGGGACAACAAACTCCGACTACACC. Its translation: CGATGTTNSDYT. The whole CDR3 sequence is CGATGTTNSDYTF.

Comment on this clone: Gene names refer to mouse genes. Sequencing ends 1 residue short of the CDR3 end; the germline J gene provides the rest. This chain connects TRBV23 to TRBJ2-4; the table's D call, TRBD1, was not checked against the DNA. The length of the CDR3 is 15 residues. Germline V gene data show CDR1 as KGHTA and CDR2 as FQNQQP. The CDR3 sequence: CSSSPGGNVQNTLYF. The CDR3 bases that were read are TGCTCCAGCAGTCCAGGGGGCAATGTTCAAAACACCTTGTAC.

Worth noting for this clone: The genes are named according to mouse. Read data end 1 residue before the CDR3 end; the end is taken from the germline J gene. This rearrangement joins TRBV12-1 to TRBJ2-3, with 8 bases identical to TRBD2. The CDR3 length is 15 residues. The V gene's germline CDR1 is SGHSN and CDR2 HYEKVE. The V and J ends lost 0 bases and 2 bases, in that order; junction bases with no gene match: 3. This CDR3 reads CASSLSGGNAETLYF. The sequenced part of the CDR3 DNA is TGTGCCAGCTCTCTCTCTGGGGGGAATGCAGAAACGCTGTAT.

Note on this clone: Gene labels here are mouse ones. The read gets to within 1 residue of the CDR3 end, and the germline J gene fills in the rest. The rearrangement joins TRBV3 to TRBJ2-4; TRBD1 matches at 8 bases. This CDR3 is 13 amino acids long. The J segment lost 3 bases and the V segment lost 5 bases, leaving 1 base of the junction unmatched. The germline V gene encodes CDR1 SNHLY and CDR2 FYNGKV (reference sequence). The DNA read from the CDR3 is TGTGCCAGCAGCCGGACAGGGCAAAACACCTTGTAC. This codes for CASSRTGQNTLY. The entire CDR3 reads CASSRTGQNTLYF.

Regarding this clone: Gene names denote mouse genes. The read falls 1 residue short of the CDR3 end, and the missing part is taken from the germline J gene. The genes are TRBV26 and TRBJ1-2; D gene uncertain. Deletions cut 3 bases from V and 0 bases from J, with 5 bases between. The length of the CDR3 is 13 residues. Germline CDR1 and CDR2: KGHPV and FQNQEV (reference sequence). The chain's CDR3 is CASSLHSNSDYTF. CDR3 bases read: TGTGCCAGCAGTCTCCATTCAAACTCCGACTACACC.

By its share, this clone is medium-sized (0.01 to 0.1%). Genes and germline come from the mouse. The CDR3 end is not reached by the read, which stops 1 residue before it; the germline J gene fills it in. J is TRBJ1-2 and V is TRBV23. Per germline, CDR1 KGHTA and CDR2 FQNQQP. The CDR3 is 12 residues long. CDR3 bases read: TGCTCCAGCAGTCCTGCCTACTCCGACTACACC. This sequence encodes CSSSPAYSDYT. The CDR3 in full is CSSSPAYSDYTF.

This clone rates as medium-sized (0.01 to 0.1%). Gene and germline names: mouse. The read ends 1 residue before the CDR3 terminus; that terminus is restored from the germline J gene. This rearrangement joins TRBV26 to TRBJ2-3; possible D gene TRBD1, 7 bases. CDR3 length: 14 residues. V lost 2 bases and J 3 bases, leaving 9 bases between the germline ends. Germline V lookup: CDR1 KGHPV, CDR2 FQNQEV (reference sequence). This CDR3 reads CASSLPGGAETLYF. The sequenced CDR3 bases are TGTGCCAGCAGTCTGCCAGGGGGGGCAGAAACGCTGTAT.

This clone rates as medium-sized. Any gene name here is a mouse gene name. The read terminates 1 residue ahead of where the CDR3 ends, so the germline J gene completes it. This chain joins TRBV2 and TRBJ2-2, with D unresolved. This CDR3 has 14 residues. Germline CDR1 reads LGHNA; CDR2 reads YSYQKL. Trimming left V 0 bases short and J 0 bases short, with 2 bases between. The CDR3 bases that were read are TGTGCCAGCAGCCAAGATGCAAACACCGGGCAGCTCTAC. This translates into CASSQDANTGQLY. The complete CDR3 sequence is CASSQDANTGQLYF.

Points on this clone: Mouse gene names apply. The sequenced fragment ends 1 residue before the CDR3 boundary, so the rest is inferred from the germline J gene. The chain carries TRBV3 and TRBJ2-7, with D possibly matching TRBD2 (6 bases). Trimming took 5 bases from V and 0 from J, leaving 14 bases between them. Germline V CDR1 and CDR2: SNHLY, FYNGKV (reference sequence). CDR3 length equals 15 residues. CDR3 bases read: TGTGCCAGCAGCCCAAGACTGGTGAGCTCCTATGAACAGTAC. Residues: CASSPRLVSSYEQY. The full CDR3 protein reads CASSPRLVSSYEQYF.

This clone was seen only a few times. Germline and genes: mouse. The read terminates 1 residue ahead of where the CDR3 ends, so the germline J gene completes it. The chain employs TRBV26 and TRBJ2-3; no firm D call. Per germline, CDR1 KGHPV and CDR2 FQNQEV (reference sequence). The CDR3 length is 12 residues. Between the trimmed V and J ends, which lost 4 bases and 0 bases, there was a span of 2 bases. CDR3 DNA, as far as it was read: TGTGCCAGCAGTCGTAGTGCAGAAACGCTGTAT. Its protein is CASSRSAETLY. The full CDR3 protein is CASSRSAETLYF.

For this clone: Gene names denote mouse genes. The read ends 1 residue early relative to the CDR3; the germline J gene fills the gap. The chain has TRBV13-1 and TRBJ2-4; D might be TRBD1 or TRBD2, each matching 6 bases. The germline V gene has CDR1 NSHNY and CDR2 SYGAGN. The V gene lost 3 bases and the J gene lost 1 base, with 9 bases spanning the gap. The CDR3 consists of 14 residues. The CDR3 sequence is CASSGGRGQNTLYF. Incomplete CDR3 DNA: TGTGCCAGCAGTGGGGGGCGGGGTCAAAACACCTTGTAC.

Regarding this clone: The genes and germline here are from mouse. CDR3 bases read: TGTGCCAGCAGCCTGGGACAGGGGCTCAACGAAAGATTATTT. Encoded protein: CASSLGQGLNERLF. The full CDR3 protein reads CASSLGQGLNERLFF. The chain has TRBV26 and TRBJ1-4; 10 bases map to TRBD1. With the read ending 1 residue before the CDR3 end, the germline J gene is used to fill in that end. Looked up from germline, CDR1 is KGHPV and CDR2 is FQNQEV (reference sequence). The V gene end was trimmed by 6 bases and the J gene end by 4 bases; junction bases not matched to a gene: 5. This CDR3 spans 15 amino acids.

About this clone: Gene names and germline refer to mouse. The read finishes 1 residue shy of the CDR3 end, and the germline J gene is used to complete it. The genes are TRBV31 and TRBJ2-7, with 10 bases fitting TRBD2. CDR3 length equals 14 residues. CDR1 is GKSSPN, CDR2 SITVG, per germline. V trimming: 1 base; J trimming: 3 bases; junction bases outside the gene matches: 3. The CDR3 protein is CAWSHGTGDYEQYF. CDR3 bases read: TGTGCCTGGAGTCACGGGACTGGGGACTATGAACAGTAC.

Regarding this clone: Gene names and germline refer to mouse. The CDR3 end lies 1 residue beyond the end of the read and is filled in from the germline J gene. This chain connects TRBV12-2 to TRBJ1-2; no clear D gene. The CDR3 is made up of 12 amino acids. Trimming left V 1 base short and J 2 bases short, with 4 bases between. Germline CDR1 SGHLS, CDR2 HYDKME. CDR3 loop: CASSLGNSDYTF. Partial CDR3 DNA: TGTGCCAGCTCTCTGGGGAACTCCGACTACACC.

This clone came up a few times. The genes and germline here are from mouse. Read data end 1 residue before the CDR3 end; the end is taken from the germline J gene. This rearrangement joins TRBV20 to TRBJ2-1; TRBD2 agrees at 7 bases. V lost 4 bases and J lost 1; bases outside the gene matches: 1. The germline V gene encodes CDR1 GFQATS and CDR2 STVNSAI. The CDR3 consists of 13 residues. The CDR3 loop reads CGATWGNYAEQFF. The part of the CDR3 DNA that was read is TGTGGTGCTACCTGGGGGAACTATGCTGAGCAGTTC.

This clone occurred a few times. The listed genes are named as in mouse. CDR3 sequence: CASSHPGQGYEQYF. The part of the CDR3 DNA that was read is TGTGCCAGCAGTCATCCGGGACAGGGGTATGAACAGTAC. This chain connects TRBV26 to TRBJ2-7, with 10 bases that match TRBD1. The CDR3 goes on 1 residue after the read ends, and that part is filled in from the germline J gene. This CDR3 is 14 amino acids long. Unmatched junction bases numbered 4, after V lost 4 bases and J lost 4 bases. Per germline, CDR1 KGHPV and CDR2 FQNQEV (reference sequence). Using reference TRBV26 and TRBJ2-7 for the parts outside the CDR3, the full variable domain is NSKVIQTPRYLVKGQGQKAKMRCIPEKGHPVVFWYQQNKNNEFKFLINFQNQEVLQQIDMTEKRFSAECPSNSPCSLEIQSSEAGDSALYLCASSHPGQGYEQYFGPGTRLTVL.

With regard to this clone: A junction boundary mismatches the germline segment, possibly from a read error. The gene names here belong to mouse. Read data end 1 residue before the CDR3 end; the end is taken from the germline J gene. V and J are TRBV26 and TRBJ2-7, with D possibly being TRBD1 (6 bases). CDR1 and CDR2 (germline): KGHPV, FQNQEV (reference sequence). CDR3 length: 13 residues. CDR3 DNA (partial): TGCGCCAGCAGTCCCCTACAGGGCGATGCACAGTAC. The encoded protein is CASSPLQGDAQY. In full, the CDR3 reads CASSPLQGDAQYF.

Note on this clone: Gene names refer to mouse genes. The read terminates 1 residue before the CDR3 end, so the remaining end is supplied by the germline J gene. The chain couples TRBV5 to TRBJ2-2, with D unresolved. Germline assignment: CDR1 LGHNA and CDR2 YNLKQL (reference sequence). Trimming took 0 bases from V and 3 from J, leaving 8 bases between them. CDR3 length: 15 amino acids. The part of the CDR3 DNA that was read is TGTGCCAGCAGCCAAGATCCGGGATACACCGGGCAGCTCTAC. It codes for CASSQDPGYTGQLY. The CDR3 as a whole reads CASSQDPGYTGQLYF.

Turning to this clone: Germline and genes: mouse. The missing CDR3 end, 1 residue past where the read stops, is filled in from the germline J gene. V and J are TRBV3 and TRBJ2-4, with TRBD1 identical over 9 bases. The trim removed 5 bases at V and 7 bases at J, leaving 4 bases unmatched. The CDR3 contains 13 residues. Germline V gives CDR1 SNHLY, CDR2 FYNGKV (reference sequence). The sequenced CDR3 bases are TGTGCCAGCAGCGGGACAGGGAGGGACACCTTGTAC. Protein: CASSGTGRDTLY. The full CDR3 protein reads CASSGTGRDTLYF.

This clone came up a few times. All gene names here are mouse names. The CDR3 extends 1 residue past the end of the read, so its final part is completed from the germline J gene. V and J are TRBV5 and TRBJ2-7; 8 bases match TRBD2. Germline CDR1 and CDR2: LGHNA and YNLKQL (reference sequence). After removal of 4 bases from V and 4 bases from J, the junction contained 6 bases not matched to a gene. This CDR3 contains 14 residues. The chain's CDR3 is CASSPGGLIYEQYF. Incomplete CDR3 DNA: TGTGCCAGCAGCCCTGGGGGGCTCATTTATGAACAGTAC.

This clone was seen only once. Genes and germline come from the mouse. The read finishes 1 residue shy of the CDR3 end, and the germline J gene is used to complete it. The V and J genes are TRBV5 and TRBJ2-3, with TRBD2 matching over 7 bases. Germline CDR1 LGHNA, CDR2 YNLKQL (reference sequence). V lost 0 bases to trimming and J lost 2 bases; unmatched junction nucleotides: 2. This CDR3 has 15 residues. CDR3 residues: CASSQELGSAETLYF. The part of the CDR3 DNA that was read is TGTGCCAGCAGCCAAGAACTGGGGTCTGCAGAAACGCTGTAT.

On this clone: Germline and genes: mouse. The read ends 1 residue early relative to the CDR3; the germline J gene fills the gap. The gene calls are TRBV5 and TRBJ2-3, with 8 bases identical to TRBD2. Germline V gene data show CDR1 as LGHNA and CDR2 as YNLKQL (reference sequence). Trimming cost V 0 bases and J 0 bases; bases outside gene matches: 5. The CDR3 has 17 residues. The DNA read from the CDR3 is TGTGCCAGCAGCCAAGAGTTGCTGGGGGGCAGTGCAGAAACGCTGTAT. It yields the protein CASSQELLGGSAETLY. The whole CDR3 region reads CASSQELLGGSAETLYF.

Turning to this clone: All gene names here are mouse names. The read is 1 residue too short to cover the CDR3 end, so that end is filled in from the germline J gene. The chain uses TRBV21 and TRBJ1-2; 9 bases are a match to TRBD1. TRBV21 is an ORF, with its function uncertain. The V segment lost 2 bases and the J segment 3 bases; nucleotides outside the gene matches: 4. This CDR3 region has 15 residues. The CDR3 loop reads CASSQTGGAYSDYTF. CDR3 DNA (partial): TGTGCTAGCAGTCAAACAGGGGGCGCGTACTCCGACTACACC.

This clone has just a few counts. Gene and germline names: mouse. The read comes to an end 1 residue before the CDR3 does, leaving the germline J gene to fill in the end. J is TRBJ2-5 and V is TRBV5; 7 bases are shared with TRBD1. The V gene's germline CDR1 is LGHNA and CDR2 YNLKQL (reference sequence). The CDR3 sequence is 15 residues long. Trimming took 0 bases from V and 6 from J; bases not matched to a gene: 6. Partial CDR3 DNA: TGTGCCAGCAGCCAAGAGAGACAGGGATGGGACACCCAGTAC. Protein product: CASSQERQGWDTQY. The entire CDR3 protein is CASSQERQGWDTQYF.